The rows below give T cell receptor beta chains drawn from one sample of a study of TIL therapy for anti-PD-1-resistant metastatic lung cancer. The table came from immunoSEQ multiplex PCR; TCRdb's copy has only in-frame clones and leaves some out. The data hold 55,000 to 70,000 clones, with around 87% observed a single time. Material: blood, obtained at baseline. The receptors were gathered from a person between 25 and 80 years old with non-small cell lung cancer. Each CDR3 is given with its conserved first and last residue. The order of the fields is J gene, V gene, D gene, clone size, CDR3 DNA, CDR3 protein. A D gene is named only where the DNA matches it firmly. Size values are once, few and many counts, or a class for expanded clones, and some rows have none.

>TRBJ1-1|TRBV7-3|.|.
TGTGCCAGCAGCTTAGGGGGCGGGAACACTGAAGCTTTCTTT
CASSLGGGNTEAFF
>TRBJ1-2|TRBV5-4|.|.
TGTGCCAGCAGATTGGGGAGGGGCCCGGAGGCCTATGGCTACACCTTC
CASRLGRGPEAYGYTF
>TRBJ1-2|TRBV2|.|.
TGTGCCAGCAGTGTAGAGAGACAGCCAGGCTACACCTTC
CASSVERQPGYTF
>TRBJ2-1|TRBV24-1|.|.
TGTGCCACCAGTGATTCCGGGTCAGGTGAGCAGTTCTTC
CATSDSGSGEQFF
>TRBJ2-5|TRBV3-1/TRBV3-2|TRBD1|.
TGTGCCAGCAGCGAGAAATCCGGGACAGTGAGGGAGACCCAGTACTTC
CASSEKSGTVRETQYF
>TRBJ1-5|TRBV6-5|.|.
TGTGCCAGTTTTATTGGGTATGTCGGCAATCAGCCCCAGCATTTT
CASFIGYVGNQPQHF
>TRBJ2-3|TRBV21-1|.|.
TGTGCCAGCAGCAAAGGAGCCAGGGACTACAACACAGATACGCAGTATTTT
CASSKGARDYNTDTQYF
>TRBJ2-1|TRBV2|.|.
TGTGCCAGCGAGGAAGGTGAGCAGTTCTTC
CASEEGEQFF
>TRBJ1-5|TRBV19|.|.
TGTGCCAGTAGTATAGTCCAGGGACAAGAAAGGGATCAGCCCCAGCATTTT
CASSIVQGQERDQPQHF
>TRBJ1-1|TRBV5-5|.|.
TGTGCCAGCAGCTTTGGTGTCAGCTTGAACACTGAAGCTTTCTTT
CASSFGVSLNTEAFF
>TRBJ1-5|TRBV6-6|.|few
TGTGCCAGCAGTTACGCACAGGGAGACAATCAGCCCCAGCATTTT
CASSYAQGDNQPQHF
>TRBJ1-3|TRBV28|.|.
TGTGCCAGCAGCCCCAGGCGAGGGGGTATCTCTGGAAACACCATATATTTT
CASSPRRGGISGNTIYF
>TRBJ2-1|TRBV7-2|.|.
TGTGCCAGCAGCTTAGCCCACGGGCCTTACAATGAGCAGTTCTTC
CASSLAHGPYNEQFF
>TRBJ2-1|TRBV12-5|TRBD1|.
TGTGCTAGTGGTAGCGGACAGGGGGCCCCTGAGCAGTTCTTC
CASGSGQGAPEQFF
>TRBJ1-2|TRBV7-9|.|.
TGTGCCAGCAGCTTAGCGGAAACCGGCTACACCTTC
CASSLAETGYTF
>TRBJ2-3|TRBV14|TRBD2|.
TGTGCCAGCAGCCAAGGGGTACGGGGGGGCCAGTATTTT
CASSQGVRGGQYF
>TRBJ2-7|TRBV18|TRBD2|.
TGTGCCAGCTCACCGGGGACTAGCGGAACCGAGCAGTACTTC
CASSPGTSGTEQYF
>TRBJ1-2|TRBV2|.|.
TGTGCCAGCAGCGGGGCAGGACTAAGCTATGGCTACACCTTC
CASSGAGLSYGYTF